This entry is about one T cell receptor (beta chain). No antigen is known for it. The source of around 2 micrograms of genomic DNA for TCR beta libraries was cryopreserved PBMCs. This entry belongs to a study of cytotoxic CD8 clonotypes in ibrutinib-treated CLL. Study summary: Across the patients, 10 to 12 were relapsed/refractory, some 14 treatment-naive and around 18 IGHV unmutated. After median around 70 months, roughly 14 stayed in remission, approximately twelve progressed; responses around 25 partial, 2 complete.

Sequencing was performed with immunoSEQ multiplex PCR; in TCRdb, only in-frame clones are kept and a portion is missing. The sample records around 77,000 clones, more than 75% being singletons. Study-wide results and caveats: Clonality rose at ibrutinib response, held steady in sustained remission, and fell toward baseline at progression.

The clonotype originates from a human donor with chronic lymphocytic leukemia. This sample comprised PBMCs, obtained at disease progression, from a patient treated with ibrutinib.

CDR3: CASFGGARGANVLTF. CDR3 bases: TGTGCCAGCTTCGGAGGGGCGCGGGGGGCCAACGTCCTGACTTTC. This chain links TRBV18 with TRBJ2-6; TRBD2 might be the D (6 bases). The CDR3 consists of 15 residues. V gave up 7 bases and J gave up 4 bases, with 14 bases separating them. CDR1 KGHSH and CDR2 LQKENI come from the germline V gene. The full variable domain, its missing parts supplied by reference TRBV18 and TRBJ2-6, is NAGVMQNPRHLVRRRGQEARLRCSPMKGHSHVYWYRQLPEEGLKFMVYLQKENIIDESGMPKERFSAEFPKEGPSILRIQQVVRGDSAAYFCASFGGARGANVLTFGAGSRLTVL.